The next 31 T cell receptor beta chains were all read from a single sample in a study of blood T cells in healthy people across ages. A second PCR of about 6 to 12 cycles used a sample-barcoded 5' primer and a J-beta primer mix. TCRdb reanalysed the 5' RACE reads using MiXCR and keeps one entry per CDR3 protein. The repertoire holds about 1,600,000 distinct CDR3 sequences, roughly 45% seen once, with under 8% in the top ten. Sequencing was done on a sample of blood. These receptor sequences come from a woman younger than 30 in good health.

The chain joins TRBV19 to TRBJ2-5, with D possibly called TRBD1 or TRBD2 (6 bases each). This CDR3 region has 15 residues. From germline, CDR1 is LNHDA and CDR2 SQIVND (reference sequence). The V end lost 6 bases, the J end lost 5 bases, and 19 bases lay between the germline ends. CDR3 DNA sequence: TGTGCCAGTAGCGGAACTGGGGGGCTAGTCGAGACCCAGTACTTC. Amino acids: CASSGTGGLVETQYF.

CDR3 amino acids: CATDPSGPQETQYF. For the CDR3, the DNA is TGTGCCACGGACCCCAGCGGACCCCAAGAGACCCAGTACTTC. The chain has TRBV15 and TRBJ2-5; tentative D call: TRBD2 (5 bases). The CDR3 is 14 residues long. The V gene lost 9 bases and the J gene lost 1 base, with 15 bases spanning the gap. The germline V gene has CDR1 LNHNV and CDR2 YYDKDF (reference sequence).

This chain uses TRBV5-5 with TRBJ1-2, with 8 nucleotides matching TRBD1. With 4 bases clipped from V and 2 bases from J, the junction kept 10 bases outside the gene matches. The CDR3 is 16 amino acids. CDR1 and CDR2 from the germline V gene are SGHKS and YYEKEE (reference sequence). Here the CDR3 reads CASSPVPGQENYGYTF. CDR3 nucleotides: TGTGCCAGCAGCCCGGTCCCGGGACAGGAGAACTATGGCTACACCTTC.

This clonotype was observed a handful of times. The chain recombines TRBV6-1 with TRBJ2-7; D is ambiguous. Germline V gene lookup returns CDR1 MNHNS and CDR2 SASEGT. The CDR3 covers 14 residues. V shed 7 bases and J shed 0 bases, with 13 bases lying between them. The chain's CDR3 is CASTRWTDSYEQYF. The CDR3 coding sequence is TGTGCCAGCACTCGGTGGACCGACTCCTACGAGCAGTACTTC.

This clonotype appeared a few times. A read error may be the cause here, since a much bigger clone is one base away. The chain combines TRBV5-1 with TRBJ2-1; TRBD2 matches 15 bases. The DNA end lines up better with TRBJ2-7; the J call may be wrong. This CDR3 contains 14 residues. Germline loops: CDR1 SGHRS, CDR2 YFSETQ. CDR3 DNA: TGCGCCAGCGGACTAGCGGGAGGGTACAATGAGCAGTACTTC. Its protein product is CASGLAGGYNEQYF.

J is TRBJ2-1 and V is TRBV5-1; the match to TRBD2 covers 9 bases. CDR3 length: 16 residues. CDR1 and CDR2 (germline): SGHRS, YFSETQ. V lost 4 bases and J lost 6; bases outside the gene matches: 11. CDR3 bases: TGCGCCAGCAGCCCAGCCCTAGCGGGGACAACCAATGAGCAGTTCTTC. Its protein product is CASSPALAGTTNEQFF.

The rearrangement links TRBV18 to TRBJ2-1; TRBD2 aligns across 11 bases. CDR3 length: 17 residues. J was trimmed by 0 bases and V by 3 bases; bases with no gene match: 4. Germline lookup yields CDR1 KGHSH and CDR2 LQKENI. For the CDR3, the DNA is TGTGCCAGCTCACCTTTAGCGGGAGGGGGCTCCTACAATGAGCAGTTCTTC. Translation: CASSPLAGGGSYNEQFF.

DNA for the CDR3: TGCGCCAGCAGTGAGGTAGTAGGGGATACGCAGTATTTT. Translation gives CASSEVVGDTQYF. The genes are TRBV10-1 and TRBJ2-3; no clear D gene. Looked up from germline, CDR1 is WNHNN and CDR2 is SYGVQD (reference sequence). V dropped 2 bases and J dropped 6 bases, with 9 bases sitting between them. The CDR3 totals 13 residues.

The V and J genes are TRBV10-1 and TRBJ2-5; D assignment may be TRBD1 or TRBD2 (5 bases each). The CDR3 consists of 13 residues. In germline, CDR1 is WNHNN, CDR2 SYGVQD (reference sequence). With 7 bases removed from V and 5 bases from J, the gap between germline ends came to 14 bases. The CDR3 region is CASTRDPGETQYF. CDR3 nucleotide sequence: TGCGCCAGCACTCGGGACCCCGGGGAGACCCAGTACTTC.

V gene TRBV6-6 combines with J gene TRBJ2-7, with 11 bases matching TRBD1. There are 15 residues in the CDR3. Germline CDR1 and CDR2: MNHNY and SVGAGI (reference sequence). Unmatched junction bases numbered 8, after V lost 8 bases and J lost 2 bases. The CDR3 bases are TGTGCCAGCGTTTCAGCGGACAGGGGGCCCTACGAGCAGTACTTC. Translating it yields CASVSADRGPYEQYF.

This clonotype was detected only a few times. The V and J genes are TRBV4-2 and TRBJ2-7, with D maybe TRBD2 (5 bases). The CDR3 spans 13 residues. V gave up 8 bases and J gave up 0 bases, with 11 bases separating them. CDR1 is LGHNA, CDR2 YNFKEQ, per germline. The CDR3 DNA sequence: TGTGCCAGCGGCGGGCTTGACTCCTACGAGCAGTACTTC. Residues: CASGGLDSYEQYF.

The J gene is TRBJ2-2, the V gene TRBV7-2; 8 bases are a match to TRBD1. The CDR3 covers 15 residues. Germline CDR1 and CDR2: SGHTA and FQGNSA. Unmatched junction bases numbered 10, after V lost 2 bases and J lost 11 bases. This CDR3 reads CASSLLPGGPGELFF. The DNA for the CDR3 is TGTGCCAGCAGCTTACTCCCAGGGGGCCCGGGTGAGCTGTTTTTT.

The rearrangement uses TRBV6-1 and TRBJ2-4; 16 positions match TRBD2. V shed 9 bases, J shed 5 bases, and the junction held 13 bases outside the gene matches. Germline-derived CDR1 and CDR2 are MNHNS and SASEGT. CDR3 length equals 18 residues. The chain's CDR3 is CASHGGGGTSGRENIQYF. CDR3 in DNA: TGTGCCAGTCATGGGGGTGGAGGGACTAGCGGGAGGGAAAACATTCAGTACTTC.

The chain has TRBV10-3 and TRBJ1-2, with 7 bases matching TRBD1. Germline assignment: CDR1 ENHRY and CDR2 SYGVKD. This CDR3 is built from 17 residues. Trimming cost V 0 bases and J 6 bases; bases outside gene matches: 13. CDR3 amino acids: CAISESLVTGQRDGYTF. The CDR3 DNA follows: TGTGCCATCAGTGAGTCGTTGGTGACAGGGCAAAGGGATGGCTACACCTTC.

This clonotype turned up a few times. The rearrangement links TRBV7-2 to TRBJ2-1; D may be TRBD2 (5 bases). Per germline, CDR1 SGHTA and CDR2 FQGNSA. Trimming took 4 bases from V and 0 from J, leaving 13 bases between them. This CDR3 has 16 amino acids. CDR3: CASSSPGSSSYNEQFF. The CDR3 region has the DNA TGTGCCAGCAGCTCTCCGGGGTCGAGCTCCTACAATGAGCAGTTCTTC.

In this sample, this clonotype turned up a few times. This chain connects TRBV27 to TRBJ2-7; 11 bases map to TRBD1. J lost 2 bases, V lost 6 bases, and 9 bases had no gene match. There are 16 residues in the CDR3. Germline V gives CDR1 MNHEY, CDR2 SMNVEV (reference sequence). Here the CDR3 reads CASSRDRGLPTYEQYF. The CDR3 nucleotides are TGTGCCAGCAGCCGGGACAGGGGGTTACCTACCTACGAGCAGTACTTC.

The CDR3, as DNA: TGCAGTTTTCCAGGGACTAGCGGGGGGGCCAAAAACATTCAGTACTTC. This encodes CSFPGTSGGAKNIQYF. The chain employs TRBV20-1 and TRBJ2-4; 15 bases agree with TRBD2. This CDR3 contains 16 residues. CDR1 is DFQATT and CDR2 is SNEGSKA in the germline V gene (reference sequence). J lost 1 base, V lost 8 bases, and 6 bases had no gene match.

The V call is TRBV27, the J call TRBJ1-1; D not certain. V lost 5 bases and J 5 bases, leaving 12 bases between the germline ends. The CDR3 contains 13 residues. Germline CDR1 reads MNHEY; CDR2 reads SMNVEV (reference sequence). CDR3 in DNA: TGTGCCAGCAGTATCGGACGGGAGACTGAAGCTTTCTTT. Amino acid sequence: CASSIGRETEAFF.

This clonotype was counted between two and nine times. The chain recombines TRBV7-8 with TRBJ1-4, with 7 bases aligning to TRBD1. This CDR3 comprises 13 residues. CDR1 and CDR2 (germline): SGHVS, FQNEAQ. The V gene end was trimmed by 10 bases and the J gene end by 7 bases; junction bases not matched to a gene: 9. The chain's CDR3 is CATQTGPTEKLFF. CDR3 coding DNA: TGTGCCACCCAGACAGGGCCGACTGAAAAACTGTTTTTT.

The genes are TRBV6-2 or TRBV6-3 and TRBJ1-2, with D possibly matching TRBD1 (5 bases). Per germline, CDR1 MNHEY and CDR2 SVGEGT. The CDR3 covers 15 residues. Trimming pared 5 bases from V and 3 bases from J, leaving 16 bases between. The CDR3 sequence is CASSHIPGTDYGYTF. CDR3 nucleotides: TGTGCCAGCAGTCACATCCCCGGGACGGACTATGGCTACACCTTC.

The rearrangement links TRBV7-8 to TRBJ2-3; D not resolved. This CDR3 is 15 amino acids long. From germline, CDR1 is SGHVS and CDR2 FQNEAQ. The V gene lost 1 base and the J gene lost 2 bases, with 10 bases spanning the gap. The CDR3 region has the DNA TGTGCCAGCAGCTTAGTGACTTATGACACAGATACGCAGTATTTT. Encoded protein: CASSLVTYDTDTQYF.

The rearrangement uses TRBV27 and TRBJ1-2, with D unclear. Germline V gene data show CDR1 as MNHEY and CDR2 as SMNVEV (reference sequence). This CDR3 has 13 amino acids. The V gene lost 3 bases and the J gene lost 3 bases, with 8 bases spanning the gap. The CDR3 is CASSFKGYYGYTF. Here the CDR3 DNA reads TGTGCCAGCAGTTTTAAGGGTTACTATGGCTACACCTTC.

The rearrangement joins TRBV2 to TRBJ2-3; possibly TRBD1 or TRBD2 for D (5 bases each). The CDR3 sequence is 16 residues long. Germline V CDR1 and CDR2: SNHLY, FYNNEI. V was pared by 2 bases and J by 2 bases, with 14 bases between. CDR3 residues: CASSEQGSLVTDTQYF. Written as DNA, the CDR3 is TGTGCCAGCAGTGAACAGGGCTCACTAGTCACAGATACGCAGTATTTT.

The chain recombines TRBV20-1 with TRBJ1-6; D is possibly TRBD1 (5 bases). The CDR3 contains 18 residues. Germline loops: CDR1 DFQATT, CDR2 SNEGSKA (reference sequence). V was clipped by 2 bases and J by 5 bases, with 22 bases between them. The CDR3 DNA sequence: TGCAGTGCTAGAAAAAGGACATCAGCTCTCCTTGATAATTCACCCCTCCACTTT. Translating it yields CSARKRTSALLDNSPLHF.

With respect to this clonotype: Its ends do not fully match the called genes, so a read error is possible. The chain combines TRBV27 with TRBJ1-6; no firm D call. Germline lookup yields CDR1 MNHEY and CDR2 SMNVEV (reference sequence). This CDR3 spans 16 amino acids. CDR3 bases: TGTGCCAGCAGTCACCCATCGAGCTCCTATAATTTACCCCTCCACTTT. This gives the protein CASSHPSSSYNLPLHF.

This clonotype was counted a few times. This chain joins TRBV28 and TRBJ2-1, with 8 bases that match TRBD1. Germline CDR1 is MDHEN and CDR2 is SYDVKM. J was trimmed by 9 bases and V by 6 bases; bases with no gene match: 10. This CDR3 is 14 amino acids long. The CDR3 is CASRPGGSVSEQFF. The CDR3 DNA reads as TGTGCCAGCAGGCCAGGGGGCAGTGTCAGTGAGCAGTTCTTC.

For this clonotype: This may come from a read error, since a much larger clone is one base off. The chain couples TRBV20-1 to TRBJ1-2; D is perhaps TRBD1 (6 bases). From germline, CDR1 is DFQATT and CDR2 SNEGSKA (reference sequence). The CDR3 covers 13 residues. The V end was cut by 6 bases, the J end by 4 bases, with 15 bases between. This CDR3 reads CSAGAGAVYGYTF. CDR3 coding DNA: TGCAGTGCCGGGGCAGGGGCGGTCTATGGCTACACCTTC.

The chain carries TRBV5-1 and TRBJ1-1; D is ambiguous. CDR1 and CDR2 (germline): SGHRS, YFSETQ. Trimming took off 4 bases at V and 8 bases at J, with 15 bases between the two ends. This CDR3 contains 13 residues. This CDR3 is CASSTLPGEEAFF. The CDR3 bases are TGCGCCAGCAGCACACTACCCGGGGAGGAAGCTTTCTTT.

In its sample, this clonotype was seen a few times. The V gene is TRBV5-1, the J gene TRBJ1-2; 9 bases line up with TRBD1. The CDR3 loop spans 12 amino acids. With 3 bases clipped from V and 10 bases from J, the junction kept 4 bases outside the gene matches. In germline, CDR1 is SGHRS, CDR2 YFSETQ. CDR3 coding DNA: TGCGCCAGCAGCTCGGGACAGGGAACCTACACCTTC. Translation: CASSSGQGTYTF.

The J gene is TRBJ2-7, the V gene TRBV11-2, with TRBD1 matching 9 bases. After removal of 4 bases from V and 2 bases from J, the junction contained 6 bases not matched to a gene. CDR1 is SGHAT, CDR2 FQNNGV, per germline. The CDR3 extends over 15 amino acids. CDR3 coding DNA: TGTGCCAGCAGCTCCAAGGGACAGGGCCCCTACGAGCAGTACTTC. It codes for CASSSKGQGPYEQYF.

The J gene is TRBJ2-1, the V gene TRBV7-9, with 9 positions matching TRBD1. The germline V gene has CDR1 SEHNR and CDR2 FQNEAQ (reference sequence). The length of the CDR3 is 16 residues. V was pared by 4 bases and J by 5 bases, with 9 bases of the junction left unmatched. In DNA form, the CDR3 reads TGTGCCAGCAGCTCCGCCTGGGGGACAGGGCACAATGAGCAGTTCTTC. Residues: CASSSAWGTGHNEQFF.